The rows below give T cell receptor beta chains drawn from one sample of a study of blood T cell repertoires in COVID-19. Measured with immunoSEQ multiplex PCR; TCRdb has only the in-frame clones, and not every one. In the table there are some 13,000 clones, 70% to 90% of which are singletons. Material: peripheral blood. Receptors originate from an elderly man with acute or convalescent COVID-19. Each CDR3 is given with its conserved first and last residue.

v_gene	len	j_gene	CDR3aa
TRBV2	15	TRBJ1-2	CASIKSGQRGYGYTF
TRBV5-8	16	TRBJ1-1	CASSLWSGLGNTEAFF
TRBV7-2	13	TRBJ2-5	CASSLMNGETQYF
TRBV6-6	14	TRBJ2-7	CASSLTSGSYEQYF
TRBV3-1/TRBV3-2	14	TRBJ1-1	CASSQGSRSTEAFF
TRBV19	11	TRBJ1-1	CASRLNTEAFF
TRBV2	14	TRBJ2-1	CASSGLSAPGEQFF
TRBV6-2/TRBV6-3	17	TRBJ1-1	CASSYNAAQAYNTEAFF
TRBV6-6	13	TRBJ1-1	CASSYSQNTEAFF
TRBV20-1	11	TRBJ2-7	CSARGGYEQYF
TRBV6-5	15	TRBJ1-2	CASSNLGQRDYGYTF
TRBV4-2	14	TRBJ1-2	CASSRGQGPDGYTF
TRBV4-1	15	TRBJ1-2	CASSHLGEVNYGYTF
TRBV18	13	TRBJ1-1	CAISRGFADEAFF
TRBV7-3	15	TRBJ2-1	CASSRTSGNVNEQFF
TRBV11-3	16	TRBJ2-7	CASSLDRIGNSYEQYF
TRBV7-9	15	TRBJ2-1	CASSRRTSGSDEQFF
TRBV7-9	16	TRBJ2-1	CASSLVAGLSLNEQFF
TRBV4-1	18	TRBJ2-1	CASSQRLDRTSGGNEQFF
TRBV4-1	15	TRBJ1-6	CASSQDRRASSPLHF
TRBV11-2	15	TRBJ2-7	CASSTDSGPSYEQYF
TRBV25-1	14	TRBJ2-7	CASSESGINYEQYF
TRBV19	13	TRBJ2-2	CASNPLAGGELFF
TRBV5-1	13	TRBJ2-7	CASNREGRYEQYF
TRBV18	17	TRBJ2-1	CASSPPGLTSSYNEQFF
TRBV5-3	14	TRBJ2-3	CARSLLPSTDTQYF
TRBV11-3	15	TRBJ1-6	CASSHSYSYNSPLHF
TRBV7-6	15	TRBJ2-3	CASRLDRGSTDTQYF
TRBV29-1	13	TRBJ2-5	CSVVRTGVETQYF
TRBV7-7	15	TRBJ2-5	CASVASGGRGETQYF
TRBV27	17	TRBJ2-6	CASLGSGRGSGANVLTF
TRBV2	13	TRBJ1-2	CASRVQVVYGYTF
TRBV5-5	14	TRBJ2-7	CASSMVGRSYEQYF
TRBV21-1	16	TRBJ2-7	CASSKADRQGANEQYF
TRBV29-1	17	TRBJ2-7	CSVEPKPRPGTNYEQYF
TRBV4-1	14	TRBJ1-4	CASSQGGGNEKLFF
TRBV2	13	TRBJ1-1	CATNRAVNTEAFF
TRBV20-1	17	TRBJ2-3	CSASPSGRGGFPDTQYF
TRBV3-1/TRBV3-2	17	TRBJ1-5	CASSQRGGGKWDQPQHF
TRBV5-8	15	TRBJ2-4	CASSYLGQPKNIQYF
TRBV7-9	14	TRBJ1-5	CASRRKGPGQPQHF
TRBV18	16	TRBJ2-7	CASSPPTSGSPYEQYF
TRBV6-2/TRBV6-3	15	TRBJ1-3	CASSDSLSSGNTIYF
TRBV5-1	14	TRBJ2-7	CASSLGRIPYEQYF
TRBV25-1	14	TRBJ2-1	CASSGGLAGDEQFF
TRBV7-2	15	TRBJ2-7	CASSSPGQGTYEQYF
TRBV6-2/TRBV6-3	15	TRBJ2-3	CASSYLGPGADTQYF
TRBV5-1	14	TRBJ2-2	CASAQGGNTGELFF
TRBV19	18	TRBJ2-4	CASSTLAGGTLAKNIQYF
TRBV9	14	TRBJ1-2	CASSVRTGVGGYTF
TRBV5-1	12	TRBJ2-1	CAIKTRGLEQFF
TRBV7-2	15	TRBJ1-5	CASSLGGGQNQPQHF
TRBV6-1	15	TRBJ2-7	CASSEAVRQALNLYF
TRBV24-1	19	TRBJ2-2	CATSDLGTGASRIAGELFF
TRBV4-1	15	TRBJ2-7	CASSQPELASYEQYF
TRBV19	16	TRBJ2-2	CASTLRQGTDGGELFF
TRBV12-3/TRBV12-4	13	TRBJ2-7	CASSFGQGYEQYF